A single sample gave rise to the 7 T cell receptor beta chains below, sequenced in a study of cytomegalovirus exposure and HLA in healthy donors. PCR involved 60 Vbeta and 13 Jbeta primers. Measured with immunoSEQ multiplex PCR; TCRdb has only the in-frame clones, and not every one. The sample contains 150,000 to 170,000 clones, about 84% of which appear only once. Sequencing used PBMCs. These receptor sequences come from a woman in her thirties or forties in good health and CMV-seropositive.

The chain uses TRBV13 and TRBJ2-7, with D possibly being TRBD2 (6 bases). The V gene's germline CDR1 is PRHDT and CDR2 FYEKMQ (reference sequence). The germline V and J ends were trimmed by 2 bases and 2 bases, with 10 bases remaining between them. The CDR3 is 14 amino acids. The CDR3 is CASSLRGNPYEQYF. The CDR3 coding sequence is TGTGCCAGCAGCTTACGGGGGAACCCCTACGAGCAGTACTTC. The whole variable domain, remainder taken from reference TRBV13 and TRBJ2-7, is AAGVIQSPRHLIKEKRETATLKCYPIPRHDTVYWYQQGPGQDPQFLISFYEKMQSDKGSIPDRFSAQQFSDYHSELNMSSLELGDSALYFCASSLRGNPYEQYFGPGTRLTVT.

CDR3 sequence reads: CASSLSTGMYGYTF. The CDR3 DNA follows: TGTGCCAGCAGCTTATCTACAGGAATGTATGGCTACACCTTC. This chain joins TRBV5-4 and TRBJ1-2, with a possible D match to TRBD1 (5 bases). V was pared by 2 bases and J by 5 bases, with 13 bases between. The CDR3 is 14 amino acids. Germline CDR1 SGHNT, CDR2 YYREEE (reference sequence).

This chain links TRBV2 with TRBJ2-5, with 8 bases identical to TRBD2. From germline, CDR1 is SNHLY and CDR2 FYNNEI. After removal of 4 bases from V and 5 bases from J, the junction contained 3 bases not matched to a gene. This CDR3 spans 13 amino acids. CDR3 DNA sequence: TGTGCCAGCAGTGGGACTAGCTGGGAGACCCAGTACTTC. Its protein product is CASSGTSWETQYF.

The CDR3 DNA follows: TGCAGCGTTGAGACTAGCGGAACCTACAATGAGCAGTTCTTC. It encodes CSVETSGTYNEQFF. The rearrangement joins TRBV29-1 to TRBJ2-1, with 9 nucleotides matching TRBD2. This CDR3 spans 14 amino acids. The V and J ends lost 3 bases and 2 bases, in that order; junction bases with no gene match: 2. From germline, CDR1 is SQVTM and CDR2 ANQGSEA.

The chain joins TRBV27 to TRBJ1-2; 9 bases are shared with TRBD1. CDR3 length: 14 residues. The junction had 3 bases not matched to a gene; V was cut back by 5 bases and J by 2 bases. Germline loops: CDR1 MNHEY, CDR2 SMNVEV (reference sequence). The chain's CDR3 is CASSVGTGNYGYTF. CDR3 bases: TGTGCCAGCAGTGTCGGGACAGGGAACTATGGCTACACCTTC.

V usage is TRBV5-1 and J usage is TRBJ2-5, with 7 bases identical to TRBD1. The end of the DNA fits TRBJ2-7 better, so the J call may be wrong. CDR1 and CDR2 (germline): SGHRS, YFSETQ. This CDR3 is 15 amino acids long. The CDR3 here is CASSSSGTELYEQYF. DNA of the CDR3: TGCGCCAGCAGCTCTTCCGGGACAGAACTCTACGAGCAGTACTTC.

The chain couples TRBV29-1 to TRBJ2-2; possibly TRBD1 for D (6 bases). The germline V gene has CDR1 SQVTM and CDR2 ANQGSEA. The CDR3 sequence is 14 residues long. V was shortened by 6 bases and J by 3 bases, with 14 bases between the two germline ends. CDR3 DNA sequence: TGCAGCGTGGGGGCATTCCAGGACACCGGGGAGCTGTTTTTT. Translation gives CSVGAFQDTGELFF.